This T cell receptor beta chain was observed in a study of blood T cells in healthy people across ages. With a J-beta primer mix and a sample-barcoded 5' primer, a second PCR ran about 7 to 12 cycles. With 12 random nucleotides, a template-switch adaptor tagged each individual cDNA molecule. TCRdb independently ran MiXCR on the 5' RACE reads; one entry per CDR3 protein. The repertoire consists of about 780,000 distinct CDR3 sequences, with 46% occurring once and the leading ten covering 15% to 20%. Ten or more counts support this clonotype. Antigen specificity is unknown. V lost 5 bases and J 3 bases, leaving 13 bases between the germline ends. This CDR3 comprises 14 residues. Germline V gene lookup returns CDR1 MNHEY and CDR2 SMNVEV (reference sequence). Study results and caveats: The study found more naive CD4+ cells and higher diversity in long-lived than aged donors.

This receptor was obtained from a man older than 75 in good health. The sequenced sample consisted of blood. The chain employs TRBV27 and TRBJ1-2; maybe TRBD1 (5 bases). CDR3 protein: CASSPGDVDYGYTF. The CDR3 coding sequence is TGTGCCAGCAGTCCGGGGGACGTTGACTATGGCTACACCTTC.